The clone carrying this T cell receptor beta chain occurred many times. Its cognate antigen is unknown. It was with a sample-barcoded 5' primer and a J-beta primer mix that a second PCR of about 6 to 12 cycles was run. TCRdb re-derived calls from the 5' RACE reads in MiXCR, one entry per CDR3 protein. The table shows 550,000 to 800,000 distinct CDR3 sequences, with around a fifth occurring only once. This entry is derived from a study of blood T cells in healthy people across ages. There are 16 residues in the CDR3. Germline CDR1 is SGHAT and CDR2 is FQNNGV. With 5 bases removed from V and 3 bases from J, the gap between germline ends came to 20 bases. Per sample, a minimum of 6 million PBMCs were isolated. Overall study findings and caveats: While age rose, TCR beta diversity per million T cells dropped in a roughly linear way.

The chain combines TRBV11-2 with TRBJ2-7; TRBD2 is a possible D gene (6 bases). The sequencing sample was made of blood. The source is a man aged 65-85 years in good health. CDR3 bases: TGTGCCAGCAGCCCAAGGGTGGACCTCGGGGGCTACGAGCAGTACTTC. This gives the protein CASSPRVDLGGYEQYF.